This T cell receptor (beta chain) was recovered during a study of blood T cell repertoires in COVID-19. Study background: Acute and convalescent COVID-19 specimens originated in the United States, Italy and Spain. T cells, B-cell-depleted T cells, or PBMCs provided the cDNA or gDNA that served as material.

Original processing methods: Reference gene primer amplification yielded estimated nucleated cell counts. TCRdb's table, derived via immunoSEQ multiplex PCR, lists solely in-frame clones and lacks some. Clonal size and the V and J genes are those of that table, whereas D and trimming came from the DNA. The sample records 100,000 to 150,000 clones, approximately 71% being singletons. V shed 4 bases and J 4 bases; nucleotides not matched to a gene: 7. This CDR3 is 15 amino acids long. In germline, CDR1 is SGHRS, CDR2 YFSETQ. The TCR comes from a woman aged 70-85 years with acute or convalescent COVID-19. The chain employs TRBV5-1 and TRBJ2-2, with 7 bases matching TRBD1. Specimen: peripheral blood. CDR3 bases: TGCGCCAGCAGCCCGACTAACAGGGGCACCGGGGAGCTGTTTTTT. It translates to CASSPTNRGTGELFF.